The clone carrying this T cell receptor beta chain was seen repeatedly, ten times or more. Antigen: not known. This entry comes from a study of T-cell reconstitution after alpha-beta-depleted transplantation in children. Unique molecular identifiers were incorporated during preparation of the TCRbeta library. TCRdb used MiXCR to reprocess the PCR reads, holding one entry per CDR3 protein. Among 190,000 or so distinct CDR3 sequences listed, 6.3% were seen once. Study results and caveats: Surviving thymic progenitors and recipient T cells were the source of high TCRbeta diversity at day 60 in some patients. Reportedly, roughly two months post-transplant, alpha-beta T cells arose from several hundred expanded graft clones. A year post-transplant, T-cell counts and diversity derived mostly from newly produced T cells.

Trimming took off 0 bases at V and 5 bases at J, with 10 bases between the two ends. The germline CDR1 and CDR2 sequences are LGHNA and YSLEER. This CDR3 is built from 14 residues. The sequencing used PBMCs, collected before TCRalphabeta/CD19-depleted stem cell transplant. The receptor's source is a girl under three years old with combined immunodeficiency, due to receive a stem cell transplant. V gene TRBV4-3 combines with J gene TRBJ2-5; D tentatively fits TRBD1 or TRBD2 (6 bases each). CDR3 sequence reads: CASSQDRRGETQYF. CDR3 DNA: TGCGCCAGCAGCCAAGATAGGAGGGGGGAGACCCAGTACTTC.